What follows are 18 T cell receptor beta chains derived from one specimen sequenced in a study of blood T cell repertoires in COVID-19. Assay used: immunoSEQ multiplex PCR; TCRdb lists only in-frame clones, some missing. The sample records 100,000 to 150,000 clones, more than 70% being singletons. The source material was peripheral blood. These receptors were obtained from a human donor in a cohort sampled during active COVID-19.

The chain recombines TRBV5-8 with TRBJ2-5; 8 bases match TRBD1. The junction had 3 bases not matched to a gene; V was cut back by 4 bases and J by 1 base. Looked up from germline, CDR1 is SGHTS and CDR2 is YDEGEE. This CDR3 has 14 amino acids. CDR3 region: CASSRDRSQETQYF. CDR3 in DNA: TGTGCCAGCAGCAGGGACAGGTCCCAAGAGACCCAGTACTTC.

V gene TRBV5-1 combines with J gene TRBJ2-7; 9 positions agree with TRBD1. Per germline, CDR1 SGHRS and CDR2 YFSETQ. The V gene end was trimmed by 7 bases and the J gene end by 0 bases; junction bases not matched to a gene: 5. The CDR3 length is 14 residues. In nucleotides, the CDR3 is TGCGCCAGCCGGAGACAGGGGGTCTCCTACGAGCAGTACTTC. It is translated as CASRRQGVSYEQYF.

CDR3 bases: TGTGCCAGCAGCTGGGTAAGGGGGCTCTGGTCGAACACTGAAGCTTTCTTT. It is translated as CASSWVRGLWSNTEAFF. The J gene is TRBJ1-1, the V gene TRBV6-7; 7 bases line up with TRBD1. TRBV6-7 is known as an ORF, though its function is uncertain. Unmatched junction bases numbered 14, after V lost 6 bases and J lost 1 base. The CDR3 contains 17 residues.

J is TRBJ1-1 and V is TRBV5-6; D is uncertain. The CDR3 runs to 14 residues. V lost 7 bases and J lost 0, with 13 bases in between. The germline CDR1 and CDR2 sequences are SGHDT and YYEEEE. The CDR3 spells CASYIQVMNTEAFF. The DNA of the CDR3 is TGTGCCAGCTATATCCAGGTAATGAACACTGAAGCTTTCTTT.

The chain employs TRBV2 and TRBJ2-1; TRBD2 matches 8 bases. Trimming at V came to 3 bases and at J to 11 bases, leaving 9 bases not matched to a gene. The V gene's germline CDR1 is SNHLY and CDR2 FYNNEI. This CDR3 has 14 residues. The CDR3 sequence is CASSDGTRLAKQFF. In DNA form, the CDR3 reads TGTGCCAGCAGTGACGGGACTAGGCTAGCAAAGCAGTTCTTC. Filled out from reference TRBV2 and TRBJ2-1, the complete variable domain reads EPEVTQTPSHQVTQMGQEVILRCVPISNHLYFYWYRQILGQKVEFLVSFYNNEISEKSEIFDDQFSVERPDGSNFTLKIRSTKLEDSAMYFCASSDGTRLAKQFFGPGTRLTVL.

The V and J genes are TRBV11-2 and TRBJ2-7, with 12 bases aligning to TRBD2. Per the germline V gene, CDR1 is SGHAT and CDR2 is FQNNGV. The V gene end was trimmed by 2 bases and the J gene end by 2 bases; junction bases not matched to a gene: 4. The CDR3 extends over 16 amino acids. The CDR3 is CASSLLAGGSTYEQYF. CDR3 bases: TGTGCCAGCAGCTTACTAGCGGGGGGGTCTACCTACGAGCAGTACTTC. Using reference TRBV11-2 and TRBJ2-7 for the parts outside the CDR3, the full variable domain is EAGVAQSPRYKIIEKRQSVAFWCNPISGHATLYWYQQILGQGPKLLIQFQNNGVVDDSQLPKDRFSAERLKGVDSTLKIQPAKLEDSAVYLCASSLLAGGSTYEQYFGPGTRLTVT.

The CDR3, as DNA: TGTGCCAGCAGCCAAGGGGCGGGCGGCGATGGCTACACCTTC. Protein sequence: CASSQGAGGDGYTF. The chain couples TRBV3-1 (or the pseudogene TRBV3-2) to TRBJ1-2; no definite D call. CDR1 and CDR2 from the germline V gene are LGHDT and YNNKEL (reference sequence). The CDR3 has 14 residues. Trimming shortened V by 1 base and J by 6 bases, and 12 bases separated the two germline ends.

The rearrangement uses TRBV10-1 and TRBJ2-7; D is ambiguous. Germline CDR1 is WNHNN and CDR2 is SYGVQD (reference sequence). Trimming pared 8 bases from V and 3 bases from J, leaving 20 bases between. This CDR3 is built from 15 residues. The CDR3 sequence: CASSLGGVDDYEQYF. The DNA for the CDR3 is TGCGCCAGCTCGTTAGGCGGAGTTGATGACTACGAGCAGTACTTC.

The CDR3 bases are TGCGCCAGCAGCCAAAGCGGTTACAATGAGCAGTTCTTC. Protein sequence: CASSQSGYNEQFF. This sequence joins TRBV4-1 and TRBJ2-1; D perhaps matches TRBD2 (5 bases). Germline-derived CDR1 and CDR2 are MGHRA and YSYEKL. The CDR3 totals 13 residues. Trimming stripped 2 bases from V and 4 bases from J, with 6 bases between.

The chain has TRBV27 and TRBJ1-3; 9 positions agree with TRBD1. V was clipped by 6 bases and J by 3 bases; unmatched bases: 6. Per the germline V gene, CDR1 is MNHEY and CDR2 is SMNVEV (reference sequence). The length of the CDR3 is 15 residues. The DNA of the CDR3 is TGTGCCAGCAGCCTCACAGGGGGCAGTGGAAACACCATATATTTT. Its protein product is CASSLTGGSGNTIYF.

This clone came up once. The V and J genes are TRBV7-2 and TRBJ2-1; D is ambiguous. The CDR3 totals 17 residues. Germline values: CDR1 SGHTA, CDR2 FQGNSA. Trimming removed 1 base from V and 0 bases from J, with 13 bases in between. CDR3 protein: CASSLGAHPSSYNEQFF. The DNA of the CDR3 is TGTGCCAGCAGCTTAGGAGCACACCCTAGCTCCTACAATGAGCAGTTCTTC.

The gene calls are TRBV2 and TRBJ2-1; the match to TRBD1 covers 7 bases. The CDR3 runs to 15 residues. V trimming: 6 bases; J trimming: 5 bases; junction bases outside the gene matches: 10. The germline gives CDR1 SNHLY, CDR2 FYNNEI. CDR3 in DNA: TGTGCCAGCAGCCCCCTCCGGGACAGAGACAATGAGCAGTTCTTC. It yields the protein CASSPLRDRDNEQFF.

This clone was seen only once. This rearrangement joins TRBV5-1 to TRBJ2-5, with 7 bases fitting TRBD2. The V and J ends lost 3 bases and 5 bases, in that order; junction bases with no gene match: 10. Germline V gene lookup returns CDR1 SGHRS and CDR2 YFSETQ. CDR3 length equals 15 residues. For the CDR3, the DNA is TGCGCCAGCAGCTCCACCGTGGGGGGGTTCGAGACCCAGTACTTC. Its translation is CASSSTVGGFETQYF.

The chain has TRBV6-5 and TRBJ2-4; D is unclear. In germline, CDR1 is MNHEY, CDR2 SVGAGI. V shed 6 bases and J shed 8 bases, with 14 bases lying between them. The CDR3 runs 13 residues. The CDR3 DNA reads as TGTGCCAGCAGGAGCATGCCTCTTGACATTCAGTACTTC. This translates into CASRSMPLDIQYF.

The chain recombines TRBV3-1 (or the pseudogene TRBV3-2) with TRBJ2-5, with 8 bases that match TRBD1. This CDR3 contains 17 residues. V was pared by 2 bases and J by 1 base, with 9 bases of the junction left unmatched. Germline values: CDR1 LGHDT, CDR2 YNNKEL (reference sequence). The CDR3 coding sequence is TGTGCCAGCAGCCAACTGGCTGGGACAGGTCCCCAAGAGACCCAGTACTTC. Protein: CASSQLAGTGPQETQYF.

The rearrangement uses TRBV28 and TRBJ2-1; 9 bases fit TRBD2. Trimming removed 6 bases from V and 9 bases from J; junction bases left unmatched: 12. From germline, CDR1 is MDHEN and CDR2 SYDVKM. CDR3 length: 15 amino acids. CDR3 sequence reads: CASSPQGLAKGEQFF. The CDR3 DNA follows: TGTGCCAGCAGCCCACAGGGACTAGCTAAGGGTGAGCAGTTCTTC.

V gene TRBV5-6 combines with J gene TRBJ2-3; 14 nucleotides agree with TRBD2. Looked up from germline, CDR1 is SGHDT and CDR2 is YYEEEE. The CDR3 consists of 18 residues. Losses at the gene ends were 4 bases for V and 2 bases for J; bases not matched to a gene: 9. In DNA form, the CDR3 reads TGTGCCAGCAGCCACTATATGGGACTAGCGGGAGCCACAGATACGCAGTATTTT. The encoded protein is CASSHYMGLAGATDTQYF.

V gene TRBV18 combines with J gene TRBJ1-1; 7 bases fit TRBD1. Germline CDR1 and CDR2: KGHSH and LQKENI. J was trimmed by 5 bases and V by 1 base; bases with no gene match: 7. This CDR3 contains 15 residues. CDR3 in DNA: TGTGCCAGCTCACCACAACAGGGGAGTCATACTGAAGCTTTCTTT. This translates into CASSPQQGSHTEAFF.